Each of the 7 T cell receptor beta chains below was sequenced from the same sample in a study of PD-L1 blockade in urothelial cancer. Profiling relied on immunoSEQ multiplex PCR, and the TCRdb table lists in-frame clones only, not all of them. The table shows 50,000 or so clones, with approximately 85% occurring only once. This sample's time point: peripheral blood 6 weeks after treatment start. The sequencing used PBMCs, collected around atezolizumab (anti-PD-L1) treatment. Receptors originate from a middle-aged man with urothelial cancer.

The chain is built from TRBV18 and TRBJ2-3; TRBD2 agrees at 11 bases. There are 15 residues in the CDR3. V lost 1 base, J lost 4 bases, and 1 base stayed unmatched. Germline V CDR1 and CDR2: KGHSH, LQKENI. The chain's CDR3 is CASSPLAGGADTQYF. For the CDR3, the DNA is TGTGCCAGCTCACCACTAGCGGGAGGGGCAGATACGCAGTATTTT. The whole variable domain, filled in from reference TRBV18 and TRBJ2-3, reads NAGVMQNPRHLVRRRGQEARLRCSPMKGHSHVYWYRQLPEEGLKFMVYLQKENIIDESGMPKERFSAEFPKEGPSILRIQQVVRGDSAAYFCASSPLAGGADTQYFGPGTRLTVL.

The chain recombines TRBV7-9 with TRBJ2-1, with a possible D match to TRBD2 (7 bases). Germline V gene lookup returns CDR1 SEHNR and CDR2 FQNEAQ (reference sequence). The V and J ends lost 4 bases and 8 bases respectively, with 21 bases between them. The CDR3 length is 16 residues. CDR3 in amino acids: CASSWGGEGRWDEQFF. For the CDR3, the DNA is TGTGCCAGCAGCTGGGGGGGCGAGGGGAGGTGGGATGAGCAGTTCTTC.

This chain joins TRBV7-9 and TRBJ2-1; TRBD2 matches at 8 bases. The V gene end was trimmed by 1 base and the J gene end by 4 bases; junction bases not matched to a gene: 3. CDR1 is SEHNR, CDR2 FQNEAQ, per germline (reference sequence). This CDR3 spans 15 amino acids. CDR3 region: CASSLGRGVYNEQFF. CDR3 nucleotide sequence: TGTGCCAGCAGCTTAGGGCGGGGGGTTTACAATGAGCAGTTCTTC.

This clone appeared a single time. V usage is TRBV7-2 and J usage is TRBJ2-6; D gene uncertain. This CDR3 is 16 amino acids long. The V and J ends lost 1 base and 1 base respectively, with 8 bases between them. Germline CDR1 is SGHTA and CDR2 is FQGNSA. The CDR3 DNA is TGTGCCAGCAGCTTAGGCCCTATGTCTGGGGCCAACGTCCTGACTTTC. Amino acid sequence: CASSLGPMSGANVLTF. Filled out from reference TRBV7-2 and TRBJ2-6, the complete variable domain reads GAGVSQSPSNKVTEKGKDVELRCDPISGHTALYWYRQSLGQGLEFLIYFQGNSAPDKSGLPSDRFSAERTGGSVSTLTIQRTQQEDSAVYLCASSLGPMSGANVLTFGAGSRLTVL.

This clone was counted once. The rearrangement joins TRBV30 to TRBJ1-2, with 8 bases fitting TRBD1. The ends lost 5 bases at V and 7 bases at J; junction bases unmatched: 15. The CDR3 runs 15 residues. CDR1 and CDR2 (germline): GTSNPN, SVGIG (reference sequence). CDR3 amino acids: CAWVDLDREVAGYTF. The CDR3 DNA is TGTGCCTGGGTCGATTTGGACAGGGAAGTAGCTGGCTACACCTTC.

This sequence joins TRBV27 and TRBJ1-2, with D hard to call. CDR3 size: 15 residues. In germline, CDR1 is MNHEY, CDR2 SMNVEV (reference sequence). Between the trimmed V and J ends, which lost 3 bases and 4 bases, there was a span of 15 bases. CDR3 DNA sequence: TGTGCCAGCAGTTTCCGCGGAGGTTTTGGCTATGGCTACACCTTC. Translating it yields CASSFRGGFGYGYTF.

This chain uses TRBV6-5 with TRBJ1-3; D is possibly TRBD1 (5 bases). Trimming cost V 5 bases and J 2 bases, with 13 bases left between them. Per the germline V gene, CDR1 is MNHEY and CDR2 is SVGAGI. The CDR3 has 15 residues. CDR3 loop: CASSRTGEAGNTIYF. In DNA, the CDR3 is TGTGCCAGCAGTCGAACAGGTGAAGCTGGAAACACCATATATTTT.